The present entry profiles one T cell receptor beta chain with its context. As yet, its antigen is unknown. The source of the sample is a study of T cell repertoires in cytomegalovirus infection. Whole-study context: Both recently identified HLA-C-restricted and well-studied HLA-B-restricted CMV epitopes were used in the study. TCR beta signatures that were public indicated CMV infection and matching HLA type. Study observations and caveats: Dominating the ex vivo response were HLA-C-restricted CMV-specific TCR beta clonotypes.

TCRdb fed the reads into MiXCR, producing one record per CDR3 protein. The repertoire holds 680,000 or so distinct CDR3 sequences, with roughly a third as singletons. The CDR3 extends over 11 amino acids. Germline V gene sequence: CDR1 SNHLY, CDR2 FYNNEI. Trimming took 8 bases from V and 14 from J, leaving 15 bases between them. The sequence came from a human donor in good health (CMV status not recorded). Some clones in this sample may be carry-over from other donors' samples. This material consisted of cultured PBMCs, taken from culture after CMV antigen stimulation. The chain recombines TRBV2 with TRBJ1-4, with a tentative D call TRBD1 (5 bases). CDR3 nucleotides: TGTGCCAGCGAGGGACGGAAAAGGCTGTTTTTT. Its protein product is CASEGRKRLFF.